This entry is about one TCR beta chain. This sample is part of a study of blood T cell repertoires in COVID-19. In the authors' methods: Amplification with reference gene primers provided the estimates of nucleated cell counts. Produced via immunoSEQ multiplex PCR; TCRdb's table is partial and in-frame only. V and J calls and clone size are those listed in that table; D and trimming were worked out from the DNA. Here the sample spans more than 120,000 clones, around nine tenths being singletons. Germline V gene sequence: CDR1 KGHSH, CDR2 LQKENI. The CDR3 is 14 amino acids. The ends lost 3 bases at V and 3 bases at J; junction bases unmatched: 2.

The TCR sequence derives from a woman aged 45-65 years with active or convalescent COVID-19. The rearrangement links TRBV18 to TRBJ1-2; 9 bases match TRBD1. The sequencing input was peripheral blood. CDR3 DNA sequence: TGTGCCAGCTCACCCGGGACAGGGTACTATGGCTACACCTTC. It yields the protein CASSPGTGYYGYTF.